One T cell receptor (beta chain) is described in this entry. Its specificity is not known. This entry belongs to a study of spatial heterogeneity in lung cancer. Whole-study results and caveats: Detection of ubiquitous tumor TCRs in blood was higher at resection than follow-up.

Sample time point: blood at routine non-recurrence follow-up after resection. Extraction of whole RNA from tumor, nontumor lung or frozen PBMC preceded unsorted sequencing. TCR cDNA molecules were tagged individually, and each one carried a unique molecular identifier. Via MiXCR, TCRdb re-called the 5' RACE reads, giving one row per CDR3 protein. Of around 27,000 distinct CDR3 sequences detected, about 6.3% appear once; the ten largest clones hold more than 20%. This receptor was taken from a male donor with early-stage non-small cell lung cancer. Here the sequenced sample was PBMCs, taken at follow-up.

In DNA form, the CDR3 reads TGTGCCAGCATCTTAGCGGGAGGGGAGTACAATGAGCAGTTCTTC. The encoded protein is CASILAGGEYNEQFF. This chain links TRBV6-6 with TRBJ2-1, with TRBD2 identical over 11 bases. Germline CDR1 is MNHNY and CDR2 is SVGAGI (reference sequence). There are 15 residues in the CDR3. V lost 7 bases and J lost 4; bases outside the gene matches: 6.